This TCR beta chain was captured by sequencing in a study of blood T cell repertoires in COVID-19. Looking at the study overall: Sites across the United States, Italy and Spain contributed samples from acute and convalescent COVID-19. T cells, B-cell-depleted T cells, or PBMCs provided the cDNA or gDNA that served as material.

The authors' processing: Estimated nucleated cell counts came from reference gene primer amplification. The repertoire was sequenced with immunoSEQ multiplex PCR; TCRdb's copy has only in-frame clones and lacks some. D and trimming were read from the DNA, whereas the V and J calls and clone size are those reported in that table. This sample has 100,000 to 120,000 clones, with 88% found just once. V shed 7 bases and J 4 bases; nucleotides not matched to a gene: 7. This CDR3 has 14 amino acids. Germline V CDR1 and CDR2: SGHKS, YYEKEE (reference sequence). The table lists this clone with a count of one. The sequence was collected from a human donor in a cohort sampled during active COVID-19. V is TRBV5-5 and J is TRBJ2-1, with 8 nucleotides matching TRBD1. Source material: peripheral blood. The CDR3 reads CASFGTGSYNEQFF. The CDR3 DNA is TGTGCCAGCTTCGGGACAGGTTCATACAATGAGCAGTTCTTC.